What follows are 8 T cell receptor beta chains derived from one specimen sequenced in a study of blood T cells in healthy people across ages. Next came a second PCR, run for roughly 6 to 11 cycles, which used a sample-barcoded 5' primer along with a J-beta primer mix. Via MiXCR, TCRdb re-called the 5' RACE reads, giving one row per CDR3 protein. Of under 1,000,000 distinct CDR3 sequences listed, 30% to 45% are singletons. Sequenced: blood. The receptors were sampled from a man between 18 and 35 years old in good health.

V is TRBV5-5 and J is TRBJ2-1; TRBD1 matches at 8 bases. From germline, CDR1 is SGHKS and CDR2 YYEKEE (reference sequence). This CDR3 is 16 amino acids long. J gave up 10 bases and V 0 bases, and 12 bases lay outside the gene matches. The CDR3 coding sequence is TGTGCCAGCAGCTTGGGGATGGGGACAGGTTGGTTCGAGCAGTTCTTC. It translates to CASSLGMGTGWFEQFF.

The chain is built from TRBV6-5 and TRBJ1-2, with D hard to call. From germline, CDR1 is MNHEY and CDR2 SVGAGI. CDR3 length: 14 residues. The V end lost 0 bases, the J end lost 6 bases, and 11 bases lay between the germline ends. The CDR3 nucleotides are TGTGCCAGCAGTTACTCGATTTCGGGGAATGGCTACACCTTC. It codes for CASSYSISGNGYTF.

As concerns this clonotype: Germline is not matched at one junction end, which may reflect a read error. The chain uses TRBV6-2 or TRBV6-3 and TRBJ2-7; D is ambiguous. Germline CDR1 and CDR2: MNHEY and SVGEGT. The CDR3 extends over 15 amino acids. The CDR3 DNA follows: TGTGCCAGCAGAGACCTTCGGCACAGCTCCTACGGGCAGTACTTC. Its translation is CASRDLRHSSYGQYF.

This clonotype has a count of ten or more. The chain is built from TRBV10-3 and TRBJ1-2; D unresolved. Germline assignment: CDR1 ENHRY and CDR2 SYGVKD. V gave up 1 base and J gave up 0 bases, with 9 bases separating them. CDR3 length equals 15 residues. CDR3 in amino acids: CAISELGRTNYGYTF. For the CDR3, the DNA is TGTGCCATCAGTGAGTTGGGCAGGACTAACTATGGCTACACCTTC.

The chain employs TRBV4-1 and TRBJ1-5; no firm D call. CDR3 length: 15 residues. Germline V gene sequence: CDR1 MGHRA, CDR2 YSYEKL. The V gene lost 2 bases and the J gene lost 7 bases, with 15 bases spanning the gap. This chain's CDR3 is CASSQFPTSEQPQHF. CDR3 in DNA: TGCGCCAGCAGCCAATTTCCCACATCGGAACAGCCCCAGCATTTT.

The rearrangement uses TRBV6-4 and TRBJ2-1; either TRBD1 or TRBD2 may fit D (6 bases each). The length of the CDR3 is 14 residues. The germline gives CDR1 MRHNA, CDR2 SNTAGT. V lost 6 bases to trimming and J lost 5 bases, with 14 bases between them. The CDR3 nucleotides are TGTGCCAGCAGCGCGGGGCACAGGGACAATGAGCAGTTCTTC. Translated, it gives CASSAGHRDNEQFF.

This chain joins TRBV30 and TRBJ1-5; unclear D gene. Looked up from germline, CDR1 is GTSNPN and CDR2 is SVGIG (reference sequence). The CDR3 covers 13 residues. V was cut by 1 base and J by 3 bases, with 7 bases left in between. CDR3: CAWSEFPNQPQHF. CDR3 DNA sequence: TGTGCCTGGAGTGAGTTCCCCAATCAGCCCCAGCATTTT. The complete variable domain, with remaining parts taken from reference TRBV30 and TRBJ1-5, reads SQTIHQWPATLVQPVGSPLSLECTVEGTSNPNLYWYRQAAGRGLQLLFYSVGIGQISSEVPQNLSASRPQDRQFILSSKKLLLSDSGFYLCAWSEFPNQPQHFGDGTRLSIL.

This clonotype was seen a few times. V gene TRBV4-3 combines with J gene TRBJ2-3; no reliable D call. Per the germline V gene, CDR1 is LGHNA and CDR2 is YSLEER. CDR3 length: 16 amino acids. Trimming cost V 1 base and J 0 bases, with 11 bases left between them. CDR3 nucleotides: TGCGCCAGCAGCCAAGCACGTACTATAAGCACAGATACGCAGTATTTT. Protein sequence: CASSQARTISTDTQYF.